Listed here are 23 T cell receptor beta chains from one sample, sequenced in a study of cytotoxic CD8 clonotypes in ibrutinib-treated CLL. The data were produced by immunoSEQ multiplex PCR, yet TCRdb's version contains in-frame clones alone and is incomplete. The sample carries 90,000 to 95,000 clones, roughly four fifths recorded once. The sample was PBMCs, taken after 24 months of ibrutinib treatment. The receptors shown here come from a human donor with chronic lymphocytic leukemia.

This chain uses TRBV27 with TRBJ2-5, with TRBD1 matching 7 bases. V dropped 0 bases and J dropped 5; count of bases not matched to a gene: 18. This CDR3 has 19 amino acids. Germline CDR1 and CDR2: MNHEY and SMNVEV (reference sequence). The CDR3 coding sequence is TGTGCCAGCAGTTTATCCGGTGTTGGAAGGGGGCACCGTCGCGAGACCCAGTACTTC. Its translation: CASSLSGVGRGHRRETQYF.

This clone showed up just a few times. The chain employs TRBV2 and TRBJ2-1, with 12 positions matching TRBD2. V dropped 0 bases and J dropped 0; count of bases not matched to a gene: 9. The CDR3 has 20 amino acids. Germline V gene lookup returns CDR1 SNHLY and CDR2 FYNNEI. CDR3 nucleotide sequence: TGTGCCAGCAGTGAAGCGGACGGGACTAGCGGGCGAAGCTCCTACAATGAGCAGTTCTTC. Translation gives CASSEADGTSGRSSYNEQFF.

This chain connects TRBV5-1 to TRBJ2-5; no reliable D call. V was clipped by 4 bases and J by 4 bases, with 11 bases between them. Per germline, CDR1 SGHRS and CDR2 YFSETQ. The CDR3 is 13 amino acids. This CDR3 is CASSHRYGETQYF. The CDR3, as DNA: TGCGCCAGCAGCCACCGGTACGGAGAGACCCAGTACTTC.

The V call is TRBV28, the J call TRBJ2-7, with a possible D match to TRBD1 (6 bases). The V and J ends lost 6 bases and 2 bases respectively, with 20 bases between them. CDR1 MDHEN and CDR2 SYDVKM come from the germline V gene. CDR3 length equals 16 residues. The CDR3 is CASSQTSGWGPYEQYF. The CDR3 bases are TGTGCCAGCAGCCAGACCTCAGGGTGGGGGCCCTACGAGCAGTACTTC. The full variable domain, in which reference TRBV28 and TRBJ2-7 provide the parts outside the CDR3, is DVKVTQSSRYLVKRTGEKVFLECVQDMDHENMFWYRQDPGLGLRLIYFSYDVKMKEKGDIPEGYSVSREKKERFSLILESASTNQTSMYLCASSQTSGWGPYEQYFGPGTRLTVT.

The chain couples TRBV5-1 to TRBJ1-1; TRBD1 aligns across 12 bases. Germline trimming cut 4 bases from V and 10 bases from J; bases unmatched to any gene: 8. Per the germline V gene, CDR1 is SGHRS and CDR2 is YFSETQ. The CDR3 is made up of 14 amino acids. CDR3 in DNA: TGCGCCAGCAGCGTTCAGGGACAGGGGGCGGTAGCTTTCTTT. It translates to CASSVQGQGAVAFF. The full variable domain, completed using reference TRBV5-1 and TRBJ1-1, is KAGVTQTPRYLIKTRGQQVTLSCSPISGHRSVSWYQQTPGQGLQFLFEYFSETQRNKGNFPGRFSGRQFSNSRSEMNVSTLELGDSALYLCASSVQGQGAVAFFGQGTRLTVV.

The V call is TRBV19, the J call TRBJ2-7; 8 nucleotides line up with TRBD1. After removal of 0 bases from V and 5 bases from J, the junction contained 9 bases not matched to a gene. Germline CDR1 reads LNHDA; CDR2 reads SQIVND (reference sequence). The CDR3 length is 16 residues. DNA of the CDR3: TGTGCCAGTAGTATAGACGTCGGGACAGGAATGAACGAGCAGTACTTC. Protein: CASSIDVGTGMNEQYF.

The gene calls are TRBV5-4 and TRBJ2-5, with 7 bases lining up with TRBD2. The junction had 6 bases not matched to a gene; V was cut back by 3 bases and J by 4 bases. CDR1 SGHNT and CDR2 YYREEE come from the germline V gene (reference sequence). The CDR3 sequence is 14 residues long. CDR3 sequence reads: CASSSRRGSETQYF. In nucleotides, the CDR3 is TGTGCCAGCAGCTCCAGGCGGGGGTCAGAGACCCAGTACTTC. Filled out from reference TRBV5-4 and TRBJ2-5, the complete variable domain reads ETGVTQSPTHLIKTRGQQVTLRCSSQSGHNTVSWYQQALGQGPQFIFQYYREEENGRGNFPPRFSGLQFPNYSSELNVNALELDDSALYLCASSSRRGSETQYFGPGTRLLVL.

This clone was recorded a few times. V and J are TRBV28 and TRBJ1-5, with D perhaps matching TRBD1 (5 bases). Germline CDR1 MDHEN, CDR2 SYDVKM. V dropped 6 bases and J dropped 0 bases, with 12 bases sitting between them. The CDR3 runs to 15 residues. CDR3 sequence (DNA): TGTGCCAGCAGCAAGAGGGGACTTAGCAATCAGCCCCAGCATTTT. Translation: CASSKRGLSNQPQHF.

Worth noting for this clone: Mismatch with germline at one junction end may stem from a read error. As DNA, the CDR3 is TGTGCCAGCAGCTTAGATCTCAATGTCGTCGAGCAATTCTTC. Translating it yields CASSLDLNVVEQFF. The chain combines TRBV11-3 with TRBJ2-1; D uncertain. Germline values: CDR1 SGHNT, CDR2 YENEEA. The CDR3 totals 14 residues.

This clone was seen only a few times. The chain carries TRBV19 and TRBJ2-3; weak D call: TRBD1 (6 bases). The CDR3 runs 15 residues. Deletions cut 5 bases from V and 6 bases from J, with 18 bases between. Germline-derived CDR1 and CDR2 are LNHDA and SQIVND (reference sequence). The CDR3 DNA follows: TGTGCCAGTAGTTATGGGGCAGGGGCAGGGGATACGCAGTATTTT. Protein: CASSYGAGAGDTQYF.

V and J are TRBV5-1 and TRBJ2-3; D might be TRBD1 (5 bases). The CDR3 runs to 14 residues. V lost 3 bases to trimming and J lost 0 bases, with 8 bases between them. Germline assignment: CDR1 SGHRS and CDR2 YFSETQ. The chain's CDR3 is CASSSTASTDTQYF. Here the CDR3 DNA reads TGCGCCAGCAGCTCGACAGCTAGCACAGATACGCAGTATTTT.

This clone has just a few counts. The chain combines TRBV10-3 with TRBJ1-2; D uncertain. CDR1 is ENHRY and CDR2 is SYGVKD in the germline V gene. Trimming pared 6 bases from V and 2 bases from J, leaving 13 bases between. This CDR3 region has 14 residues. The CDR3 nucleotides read TGTGCCATCAGCCCCCACCAGGAGAACTATGGCTACACCTTC. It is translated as CAISPHQENYGYTF.

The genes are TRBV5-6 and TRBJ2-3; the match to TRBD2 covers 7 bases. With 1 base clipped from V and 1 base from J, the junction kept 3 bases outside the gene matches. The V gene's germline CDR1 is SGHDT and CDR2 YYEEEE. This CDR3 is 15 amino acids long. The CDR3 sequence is CASSLFLAGTDTQYF. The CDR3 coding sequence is TGTGCCAGCAGCTTGTTCCTAGCGGGCACAGATACGCAGTATTTT. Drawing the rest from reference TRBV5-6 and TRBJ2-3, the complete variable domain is DAGVTQSPTHLIKTRGQQVTLRCSPKSGHDTVSWYQQALGQGPQFIFQYYEEEERQRGNFPDRFSGHQFPNYSSELNVNALLLGDSALYLCASSLFLAGTDTQYFGPGTRLTVL.

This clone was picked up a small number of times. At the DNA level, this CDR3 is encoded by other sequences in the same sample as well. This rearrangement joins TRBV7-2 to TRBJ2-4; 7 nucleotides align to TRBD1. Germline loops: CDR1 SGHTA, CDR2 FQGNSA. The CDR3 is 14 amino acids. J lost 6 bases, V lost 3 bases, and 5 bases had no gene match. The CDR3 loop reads CASSLGQRLNIQYF. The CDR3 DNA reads TGTGCCAGCAGCTTGGGACAGCGCTTAAACATTCAGTACTTC.

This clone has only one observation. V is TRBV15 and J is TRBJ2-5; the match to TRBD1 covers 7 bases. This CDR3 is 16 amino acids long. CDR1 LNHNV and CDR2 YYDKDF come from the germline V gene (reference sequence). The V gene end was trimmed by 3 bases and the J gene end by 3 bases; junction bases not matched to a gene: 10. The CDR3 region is CATSRSPSTGEETQYF. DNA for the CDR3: TGTGCCACCAGCAGGTCCCCTTCTACAGGGGAAGAGACCCAGTACTTC.

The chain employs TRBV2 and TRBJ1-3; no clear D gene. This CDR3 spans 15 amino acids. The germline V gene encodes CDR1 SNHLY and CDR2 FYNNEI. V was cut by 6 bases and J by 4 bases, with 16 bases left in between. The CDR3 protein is CASRPRWGPGNTIYF. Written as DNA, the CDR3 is TGTGCCAGCAGACCTAGGTGGGGTCCCGGAAACACCATATATTTT.

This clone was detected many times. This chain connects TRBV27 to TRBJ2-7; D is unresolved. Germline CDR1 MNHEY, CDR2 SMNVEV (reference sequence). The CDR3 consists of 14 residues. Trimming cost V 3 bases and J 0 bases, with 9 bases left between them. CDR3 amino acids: CASSLSTASYEQYF. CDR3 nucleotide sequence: TGTGCCAGCAGTTTGAGTACGGCCTCCTACGAGCAGTACTTC.

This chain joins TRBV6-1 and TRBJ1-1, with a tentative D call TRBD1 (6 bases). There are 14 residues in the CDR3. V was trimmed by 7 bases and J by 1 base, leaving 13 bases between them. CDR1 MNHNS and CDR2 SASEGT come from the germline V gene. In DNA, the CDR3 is TGTGCCAGCACCCGAACGGGGGCGAACACTGAAGCTTTCTTT. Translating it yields CASTRTGANTEAFF.

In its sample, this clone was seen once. CDR3 bases: TGTGCCAGCAGCCGACAGGGAGGCTACGAGCAGTACTTC. This sequence encodes CASSRQGGYEQYF. J is TRBJ2-7 and V is TRBV5-4; tentative D call: TRBD1 (7 bases). Germline V lookup: CDR1 SGHNT, CDR2 YYREEE (reference sequence). Trimming shortened V by 4 bases and J by 3 bases, and 11 bases separated the two germline ends. This CDR3 is 13 amino acids long.

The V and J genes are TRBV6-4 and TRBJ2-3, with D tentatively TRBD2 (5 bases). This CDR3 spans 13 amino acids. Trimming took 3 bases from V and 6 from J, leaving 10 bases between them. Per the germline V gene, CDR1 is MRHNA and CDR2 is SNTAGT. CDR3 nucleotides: TGTGCCAGCAGTGATAGCAGAGGGGATACGCAGTATTTT. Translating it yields CASSDSRGDTQYF.

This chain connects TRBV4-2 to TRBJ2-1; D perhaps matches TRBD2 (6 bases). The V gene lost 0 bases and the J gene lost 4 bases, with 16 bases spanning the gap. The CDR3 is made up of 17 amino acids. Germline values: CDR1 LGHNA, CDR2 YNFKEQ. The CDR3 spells CASSQEVWEARYNEQFF. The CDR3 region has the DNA TGTGCCAGCAGCCAAGAAGTCTGGGAGGCCAGGTACAATGAGCAGTTCTTC.

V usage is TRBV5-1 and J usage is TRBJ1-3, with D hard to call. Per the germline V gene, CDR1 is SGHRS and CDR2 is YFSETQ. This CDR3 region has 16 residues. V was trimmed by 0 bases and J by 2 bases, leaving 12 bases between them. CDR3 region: CASSLAAWRAGNTIYF. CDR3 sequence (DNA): TGCGCCAGCAGCTTGGCCGCGTGGAGGGCTGGAAACACCATATATTTT. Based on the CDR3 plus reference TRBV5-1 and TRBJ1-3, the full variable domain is KAGVTQTPRYLIKTRGQQVTLSCSPISGHRSVSWYQQTPGQGLQFLFEYFSETQRNKGNFPGRFSGRQFSNSRSEMNVSTLELGDSALYLCASSLAAWRAGNTIYFGEGSWLTVV.

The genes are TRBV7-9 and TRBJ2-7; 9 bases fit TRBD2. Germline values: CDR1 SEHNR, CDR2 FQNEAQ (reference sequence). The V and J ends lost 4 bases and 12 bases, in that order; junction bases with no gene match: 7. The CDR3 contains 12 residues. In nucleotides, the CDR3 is TGTGCCAGCAGCTGGGATAGCGGGAGAGGGTACTTC. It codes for CASSWDSGRGYF.